The entry that follows covers one TCR beta chain sequence. The source of the sample is a study of blood T cell repertoires in COVID-19. Original methodology: Amplification of reference gene primers was used by the study to estimate nucleated cell counts. Sequencing was performed with immunoSEQ multiplex PCR; in TCRdb, only in-frame clones are kept and a portion is missing. D and trimming were read from the DNA, whereas the V and J calls and clone size are those reported in that table. The table records just over 250,000 clones, about 80% of them present only once. Living in 24 US areas, the participants were between about 18 and 100 years of age. Participant-reported clinical history was the basis for cohort assignment. V lost 5 bases and J lost 4; bases outside the gene matches: 11. Germline V gives CDR1 SGHNT, CDR2 YYREEE (reference sequence). The CDR3 runs to 15 residues.

The gene calls are TRBV5-4 and TRBJ1-2; 7 nucleotides agree with TRBD1. The source of this sequence is a man aged 25 to 45 with acute COVID-19. The sample comprised PBMCs or T cells enriched from blood (not recorded which). CDR3 in amino acids: CASRPRDSLLYGYTF. CDR3 sequence (DNA): TGTGCCAGCAGGCCCCGGGACAGTCTTCTCTATGGCTACACCTTC.